A single sample is the source of the 22 T cell receptor beta chains below, sequenced in a study of shared clonotypes between healthy human individuals. The protocol was immunoSEQ multiplex PCR, while the TCRdb copy is restricted to in-frame clones and leaves out a portion. The sample has a few million clones; over 85% are singletons. The sample comprised naive CD4+ T cells sorted from blood. Sample subset: CD45RA+ positively selected. These receptors originate from a man aged 18 to 29 in good health.

The chain recombines TRBV6-5 with TRBJ2-7; tentatively, D is TRBD1 or TRBD2 (5 bases each). Germline CDR1 and CDR2: MNHEY and SVGAGI. Deletions cut 5 bases from V and 3 bases from J, with 14 bases between. This CDR3 region has 14 residues. CDR3 residues: CASSRFGGNYEQYF. CDR3 bases: TGTGCCAGCAGTAGGTTTGGGGGTAACTACGAGCAGTACTTC.

The J gene is TRBJ1-2, the V gene TRBV29-1, with D perhaps matching TRBD1 (5 bases). The germline V gene has CDR1 SQVTM and CDR2 ANQGSEA. V lost 4 bases to trimming and J lost 10 bases, with 13 bases between them. The CDR3 is 11 amino acids. In DNA, the CDR3 is TGCAGCGTTGCGGCAGGGTTCGACTACACCTTC. The encoded protein is CSVAAGFDYTF.

V is TRBV10-3 and J is TRBJ2-7; D is perhaps TRBD2 (6 bases). The germline V gene has CDR1 ENHRY and CDR2 SYGVKD. Trimming removed 4 bases from V and 6 bases from J, with 16 bases in between. This CDR3 contains 14 residues. Here the CDR3 DNA reads TGTGCCATCAGTGGTGGAGGGGTCACCTCCGAGCAGTACTTC. Protein: CAISGGGVTSEQYF.

CDR3 DNA: TGTGCCAGCCTGGGGAGTGGCTACACCTTC. Translating it yields CASLGSGYTF. V is TRBV2 and J is TRBJ1-2; D not certain. Trimming stripped 8 bases from V and 7 bases from J, with 8 bases between. Germline CDR1 SNHLY, CDR2 FYNNEI. There are 10 residues in the CDR3.

The chain has TRBV9 and TRBJ2-2; D is uncertain. The CDR3 spans 15 residues. V was cut by 4 bases and J by 4 bases, with 14 bases left in between. CDR1 is SGDLS and CDR2 is YYNGEE in the germline V gene. CDR3 protein: CASSPSQQLTGELFF. CDR3 coding DNA: TGTGCCAGCAGCCCCTCTCAGCAGCTCACCGGGGAGCTGTTTTTT. Looking up the rest from reference TRBV9 and TRBJ2-2 gives the full variable domain: DSGVTQTPKHLITATGQRVTLRCSPRSGDLSVYWYQQSLDQGLQFLIQYYNGEERAKGNILERFSAQQFPDLHSELNLSSLELGDSALYFCASSPSQQLTGELFFGEGSRLTVL.

In regard to this clone: This sample includes further DNA sequences coding for the same CDR3. The chain couples TRBV29-1 to TRBJ2-1; no reliable D call. The CDR3 has 12 residues. Germline V lookup: CDR1 SQVTM, CDR2 ANQGSEA. V was trimmed by 2 bases and J by 6 bases, leaving 8 bases between them. In DNA, the CDR3 is TGCAGCGTTGAAATGGCGAGCAATGAGCAGTTCTTC. Its translation is CSVEMASNEQFF.

For this clone: This sample includes further DNA sequences coding for the same CDR3. The chain has TRBV5-1 and TRBJ1-1; D is possibly TRBD1 (6 bases). Trimming pared 0 bases from V and 0 bases from J, leaving 9 bases between. The length of the CDR3 is 15 residues. Looked up from germline, CDR1 is SGHRS and CDR2 is YFSETQ. CDR3 sequence: CASSLAGGLNTEAFF. DNA of the CDR3: TGCGCCAGCAGCTTGGCCGGGGGGCTGAACACTGAAGCTTTCTTT.

The rearrangement uses TRBV6-1 and TRBJ1-1; TRBD1 aligns across 10 bases. CDR1 is MNHNS and CDR2 is SASEGT in the germline V gene. The CDR3 has 15 residues. Trimming removed 7 bases from V and 5 bases from J; junction bases left unmatched: 10. The CDR3 nucleotides are TGTGCCAGCACCCTGACAGGGGGCAAGGGGACTGAAGCTTTCTTT. Translation gives CASTLTGGKGTEAFF.

This chain connects TRBV25-1 to TRBJ2-7; D remains unclear. Germline V gives CDR1 MGHDK, CDR2 SYGVNS. Trimming removed 8 bases from V and 4 bases from J, with 12 bases in between. CDR3 length: 12 residues. CDR3 loop: CASSPILYEQYF. In nucleotides, the CDR3 is TGTGCCAGCTCACCGATTCTGTACGAGCAGTACTTC.

The rearrangement links TRBV9 to TRBJ2-1; D remains unclear. The V gene lost 4 bases and the J gene lost 8 bases, with 10 bases spanning the gap. Germline values: CDR1 SGDLS, CDR2 YYNGEE. This CDR3 is 12 amino acids long. In DNA form, the CDR3 reads TGTGCCAGCAGCCCCCGACCTCATGAGCAGTTCTTC. Translation gives CASSPRPHEQFF.

This clone was found a few times. DNA of the CDR3: TGTGCCAGCAGGAAGGCAGCTAACATGAACACTGAAGCTTTCTTT. This gives the protein CASRKAANMNTEAFF. The chain recombines TRBV2 with TRBJ1-1; D uncertain. V shed 6 bases and J shed 0 bases, with 14 bases lying between them. Looked up from germline, CDR1 is SNHLY and CDR2 is FYNNEI. This CDR3 is built from 15 residues.

V and J are TRBV6-5 and TRBJ1-2; maybe TRBD1 (5 bases). This CDR3 is 13 amino acids long. The V end was cut by 5 bases, the J end by 5 bases, with 12 bases between. Germline loops: CDR1 MNHEY, CDR2 SVGAGI. CDR3 amino acids: CASSTPDKYGYTF. The DNA of the CDR3 is TGTGCCAGCAGTACCCCGGACAAGTATGGCTACACCTTC.

This chain links TRBV6-1 with TRBJ1-4; D unresolved. V was clipped by 4 bases and J by 0 bases, with 9 bases between them. The CDR3 has 15 residues. Looked up from germline, CDR1 is MNHNS and CDR2 is SASEGT. CDR3 amino acids: CASSVLGTTNEKLFF. DNA for the CDR3: TGTGCCAGCAGTGTTCTTGGGACAACTAATGAAAAACTGTTTTTT.

The gene calls are TRBV28 and TRBJ2-2, with D perhaps TRBD1 (6 bases). Germline V lookup: CDR1 MDHEN, CDR2 SYDVKM. This CDR3 has 13 residues. V was trimmed by 5 bases and J by 7 bases, leaving 11 bases between them. The CDR3 DNA is TGTGCCAGCAGTCCGAGACAGGACGGGGAGCTGTTTTTT. It specifies CASSPRQDGELFF.

V is TRBV5-1 and J is TRBJ2-3; perhaps TRBD2 as D (5 bases). Trimming removed 5 bases at V and 4 bases at J, with 14 bases between. CDR3 size: 14 residues. Germline V CDR1 and CDR2: SGHRS, YFSETQ. For the CDR3, the DNA is TGCGCCAGCAGGGGAGTTGGTAGTTCAGATACGCAGTATTTT. Protein sequence: CASRGVGSSDTQYF.

This clone was seen once. This sample includes further DNA sequences coding for the same CDR3. The chain carries TRBV6-6 and TRBJ1-5; D call uncertain. The germline V gene encodes CDR1 MNHNY and CDR2 SVGAGI (reference sequence). V lost 5 bases and J lost 0, with 5 bases in between. This CDR3 has 13 amino acids. The CDR3 region is CASSRSSNQPQHF. CDR3 nucleotides: TGTGCCAGCAGTAGGTCTAGCAATCAGCCCCAGCATTTT.

This rearrangement joins TRBV6-1 to TRBJ2-1, with 7 positions matching TRBD1. This CDR3 spans 12 amino acids. Losses at the gene ends were 4 bases for V and 12 bases for J; bases not matched to a gene: 6. CDR1 and CDR2 (germline): MNHNS, SASEGT. The CDR3 reads CASSGQGVSQFF. The CDR3 bases are TGTGCCAGCAGTGGGCAGGGGGTATCGCAGTTCTTC.

The rearrangement uses TRBV29-1 and TRBJ1-2; weak D call: TRBD1 (5 bases). CDR3 length: 13 residues. V lost 3 bases and J lost 7, with 15 bases in between. Germline V gene sequence: CDR1 SQVTM, CDR2 ANQGSEA. The DNA for the CDR3 is TGCAGCGTTGACCAGGGCCTAAAGGGTGGCTACACCTTC. Amino acid sequence: CSVDQGLKGGYTF.

The V gene is TRBV7-8, the J gene TRBJ2-1; D unresolved. The CDR3 loop spans 15 amino acids. Germline loops: CDR1 SGHVS, CDR2 FQNEAQ. Trimming removed 5 bases from V and 0 bases from J, with 11 bases in between. In nucleotides, the CDR3 is TGTGCCAGCAGCCCCTCAGGAATCTCCTACAATGAGCAGTTCTTC. Translated: CASSPSGISYNEQFF.

The chain is built from TRBV5-5 and TRBJ2-5; no firm D call. The V end was cut by 4 bases, the J end by 0 bases, with 13 bases between. The CDR3 is 15 amino acids. Per the germline V gene, CDR1 is SGHKS and CDR2 is YYEKEE (reference sequence). CDR3 DNA sequence: TGTGCCAGCAGCCCGGACGGAAGGCACCAAGAGACCCAGTACTTC. Amino acid sequence: CASSPDGRHQETQYF.

This chain links TRBV15 with TRBJ2-1, with TRBD2 identical over 8 bases. This CDR3 spans 16 amino acids. The J segment lost 2 bases and the V segment lost 5 bases, leaving 8 bases of the junction unmatched. CDR1 and CDR2 from the germline V gene are LNHNV and YYDKDF (reference sequence). This CDR3 is CATSPLRAGAYNEQFF. Here the CDR3 DNA reads TGTGCCACCAGCCCCCTAAGAGCGGGAGCCTACAATGAGCAGTTCTTC.

Remarks on this clone: At one end, the junction sequence differs from germline, possibly due to a read error. V usage is TRBV7-7 and J usage is TRBJ2-7, with 11 nucleotides matching TRBD1. There are 13 residues in the CDR3. Germline assignment: CDR1 SSHAT and CDR2 FNYEAQ (reference sequence). The CDR3: CASSRDRGNEQYF. In DNA form, the CDR3 reads TGTGCTAGCAGCCGGGACAGGGGGAACGAGCAGTACTTC.